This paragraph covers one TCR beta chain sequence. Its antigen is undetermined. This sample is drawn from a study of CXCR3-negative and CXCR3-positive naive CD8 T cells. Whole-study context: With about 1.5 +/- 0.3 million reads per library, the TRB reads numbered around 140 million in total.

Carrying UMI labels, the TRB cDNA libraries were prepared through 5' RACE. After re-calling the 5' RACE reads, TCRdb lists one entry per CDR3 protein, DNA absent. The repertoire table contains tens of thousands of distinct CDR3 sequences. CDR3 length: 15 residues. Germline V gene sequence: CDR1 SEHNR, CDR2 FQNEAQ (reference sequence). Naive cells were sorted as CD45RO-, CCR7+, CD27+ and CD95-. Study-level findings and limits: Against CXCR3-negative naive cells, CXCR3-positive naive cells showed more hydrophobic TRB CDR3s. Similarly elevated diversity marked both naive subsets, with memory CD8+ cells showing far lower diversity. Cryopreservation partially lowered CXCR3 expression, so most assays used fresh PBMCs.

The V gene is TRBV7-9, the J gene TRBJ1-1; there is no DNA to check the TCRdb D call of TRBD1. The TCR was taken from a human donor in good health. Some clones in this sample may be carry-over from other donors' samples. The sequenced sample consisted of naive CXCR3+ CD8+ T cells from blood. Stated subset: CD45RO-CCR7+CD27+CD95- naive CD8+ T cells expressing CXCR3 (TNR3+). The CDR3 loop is CASSLYPGGETEAFF.